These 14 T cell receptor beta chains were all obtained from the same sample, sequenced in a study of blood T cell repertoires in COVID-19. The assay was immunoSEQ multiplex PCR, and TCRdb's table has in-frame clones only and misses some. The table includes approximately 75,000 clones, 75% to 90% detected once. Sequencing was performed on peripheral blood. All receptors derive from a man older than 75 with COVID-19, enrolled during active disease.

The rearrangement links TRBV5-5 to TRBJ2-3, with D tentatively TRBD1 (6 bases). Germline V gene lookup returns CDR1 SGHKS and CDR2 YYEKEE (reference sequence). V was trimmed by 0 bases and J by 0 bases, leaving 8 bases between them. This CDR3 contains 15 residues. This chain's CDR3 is CASSLGGPSTDTQYF. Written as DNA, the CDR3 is TGTGCCAGCAGCTTGGGGGGGCCAAGCACAGATACGCAGTATTTT.

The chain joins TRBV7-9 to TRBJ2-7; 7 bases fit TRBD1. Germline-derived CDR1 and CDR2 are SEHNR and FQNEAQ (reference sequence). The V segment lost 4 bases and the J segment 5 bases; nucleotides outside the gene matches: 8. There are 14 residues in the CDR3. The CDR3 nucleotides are TGTGCCAGCAGCTCCCTCGACAGGGACAACGAGCAGTACTTC. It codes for CASSSLDRDNEQYF.

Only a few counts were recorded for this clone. CDR3 sequence (DNA): TGTGCCACCAGCAGAGCCGTTTCGAGGTACGAGCAGTACTTC. Protein product: CATSRAVSRYEQYF. This chain connects TRBV15 to TRBJ2-7; the D is unclear. From germline, CDR1 is LNHNV and CDR2 YYDKDF (reference sequence). Trimming stripped 1 base from V and 4 bases from J, with 11 bases between. The CDR3 loop spans 14 amino acids.

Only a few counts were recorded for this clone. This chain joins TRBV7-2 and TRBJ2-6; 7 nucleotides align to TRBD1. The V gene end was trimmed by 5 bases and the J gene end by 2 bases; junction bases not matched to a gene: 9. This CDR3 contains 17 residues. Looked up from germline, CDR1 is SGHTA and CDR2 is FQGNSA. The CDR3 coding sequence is TGTGCCAGCAGCCCTTACAGGGGAATAGCTGGGGCCAACGTCCTGACTTTC. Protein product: CASSPYRGIAGANVLTF.

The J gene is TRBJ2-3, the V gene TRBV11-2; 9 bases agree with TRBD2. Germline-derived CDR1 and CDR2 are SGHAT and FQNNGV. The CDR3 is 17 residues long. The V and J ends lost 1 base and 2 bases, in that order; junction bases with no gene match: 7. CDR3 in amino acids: CASSLGLAGGPTDTQYF. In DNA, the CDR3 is TGTGCCAGCAGCTTAGGCTTGGCGGGGGGGCCCACAGATACGCAGTATTTT.

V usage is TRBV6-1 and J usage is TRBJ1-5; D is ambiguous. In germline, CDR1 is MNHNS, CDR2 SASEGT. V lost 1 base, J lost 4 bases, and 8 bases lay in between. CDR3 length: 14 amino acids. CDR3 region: CASSEGQFNQPQHF. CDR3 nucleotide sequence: TGTGCCAGCAGTGAAGGCCAGTTTAATCAGCCCCAGCATTTT.

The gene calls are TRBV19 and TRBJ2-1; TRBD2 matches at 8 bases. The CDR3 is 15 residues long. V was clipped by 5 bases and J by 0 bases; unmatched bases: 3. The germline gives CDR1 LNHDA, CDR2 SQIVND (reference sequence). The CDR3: CASSLSGDSYNEQFF. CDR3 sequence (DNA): TGTGCCAGTAGTCTTAGCGGGGACTCCTACAATGAGCAGTTCTTC. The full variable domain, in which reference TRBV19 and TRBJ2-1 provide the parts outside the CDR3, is DGGITQSPKYLFRKEGQNVTLSCEQNLNHDAMYWYRQDPGQGLRLIYYSQIVNDFQKGDIAEGYSVSREKKESFPLTVTSAQKNPTAFYLCASSLSGDSYNEQFFGPGTRLTVL.

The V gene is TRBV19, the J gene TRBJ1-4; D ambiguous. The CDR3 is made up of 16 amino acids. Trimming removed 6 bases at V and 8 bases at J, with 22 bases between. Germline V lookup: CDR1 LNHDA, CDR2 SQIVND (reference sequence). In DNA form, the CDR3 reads TGTGCCAGTAGCCTATCGAGGTCCCCAGCGAGAGAAAAACTGTTTTTT. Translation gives CASSLSRSPAREKLFF.

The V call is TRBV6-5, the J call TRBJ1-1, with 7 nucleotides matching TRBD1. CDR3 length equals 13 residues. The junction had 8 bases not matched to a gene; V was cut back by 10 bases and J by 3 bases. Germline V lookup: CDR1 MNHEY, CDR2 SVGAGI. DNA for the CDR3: TGTGCCACCGGGGCGCAGGGGGACACTGAAGCTTTCTTT. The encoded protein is CATGAQGDTEAFF.

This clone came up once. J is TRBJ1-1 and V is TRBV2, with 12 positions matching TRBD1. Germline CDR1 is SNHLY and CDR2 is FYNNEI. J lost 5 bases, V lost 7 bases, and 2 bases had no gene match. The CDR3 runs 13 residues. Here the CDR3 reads CASTGQGATEAFF. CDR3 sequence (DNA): TGTGCCAGCACGGGACAGGGGGCGACTGAAGCTTTCTTT.

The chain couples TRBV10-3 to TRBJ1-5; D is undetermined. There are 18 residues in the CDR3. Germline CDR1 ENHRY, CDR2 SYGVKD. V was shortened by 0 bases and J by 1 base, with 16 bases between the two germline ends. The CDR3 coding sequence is TGTGCCATCAGTGAGTCAGGGAGGGTCGGGAGGAGCAATCAGCCCCAGCATTTT. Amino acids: CAISESGRVGRSNQPQHF.

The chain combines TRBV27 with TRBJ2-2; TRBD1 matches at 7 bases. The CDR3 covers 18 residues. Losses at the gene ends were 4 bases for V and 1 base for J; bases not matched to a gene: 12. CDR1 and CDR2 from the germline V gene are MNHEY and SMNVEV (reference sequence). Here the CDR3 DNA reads TGTGCCAGCAGTTCGGACGGAACAGGGGTGGGGAACACCGGGGAGCTGTTTTTT. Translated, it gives CASSSDGTGVGNTGELFF.

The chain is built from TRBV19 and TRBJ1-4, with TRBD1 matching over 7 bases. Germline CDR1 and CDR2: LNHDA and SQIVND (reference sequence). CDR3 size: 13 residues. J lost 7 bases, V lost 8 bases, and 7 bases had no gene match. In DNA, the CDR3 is TGTGCCAGTCGCTTACAGGGGAGTGAAAAACTGTTTTTT. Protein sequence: CASRLQGSEKLFF.

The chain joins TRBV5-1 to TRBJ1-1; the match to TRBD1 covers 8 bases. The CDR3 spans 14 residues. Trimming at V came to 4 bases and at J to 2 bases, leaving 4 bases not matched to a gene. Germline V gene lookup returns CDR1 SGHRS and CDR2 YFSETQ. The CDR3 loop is CASSPQGANTEAFF. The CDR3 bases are TGCGCCAGCAGCCCCCAGGGGGCTAACACTGAAGCTTTCTTT. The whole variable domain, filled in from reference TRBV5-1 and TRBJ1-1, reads KAGVTQTPRYLIKTRGQQVTLSCSPISGHRSVSWYQQTPGQGLQFLFEYFSETQRNKGNFPGRFSGRQFSNSRSEMNVSTLELGDSALYLCASSPQGANTEAFFGQGTRLTVV.